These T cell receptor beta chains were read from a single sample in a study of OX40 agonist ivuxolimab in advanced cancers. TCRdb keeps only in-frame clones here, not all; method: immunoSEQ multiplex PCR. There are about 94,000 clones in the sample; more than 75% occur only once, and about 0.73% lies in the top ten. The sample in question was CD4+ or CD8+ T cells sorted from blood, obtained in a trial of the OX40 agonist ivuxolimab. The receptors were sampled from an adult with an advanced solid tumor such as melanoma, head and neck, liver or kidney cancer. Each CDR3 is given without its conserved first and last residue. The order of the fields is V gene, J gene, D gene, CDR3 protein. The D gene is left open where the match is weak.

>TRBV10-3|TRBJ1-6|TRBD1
ASNTGGSPLH
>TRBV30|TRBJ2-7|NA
AWTLGSGGYEQY
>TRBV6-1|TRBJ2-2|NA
ASSEAEGWDTGELF
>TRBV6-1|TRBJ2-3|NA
ASKIGASTDTQY
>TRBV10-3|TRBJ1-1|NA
AISESAEGESEAF
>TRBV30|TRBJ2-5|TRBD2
AWGLAGEVIGETQY
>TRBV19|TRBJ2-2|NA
ASRARDKNTGELF
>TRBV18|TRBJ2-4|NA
ASSPIGTDKLVQY
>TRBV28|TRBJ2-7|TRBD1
ASSLTADREGNEQY
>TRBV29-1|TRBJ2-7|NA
SVEDPGNYEQY
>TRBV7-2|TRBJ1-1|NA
ASSIHRGGNTEAF
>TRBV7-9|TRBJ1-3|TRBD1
ASSFTGGTGNTIY
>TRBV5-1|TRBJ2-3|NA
ASSLIGQYTDTQY
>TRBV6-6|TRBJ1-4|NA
ASSPPIATNEKLF
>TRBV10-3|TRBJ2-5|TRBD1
AISPTGQYQETQY
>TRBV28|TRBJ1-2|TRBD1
ASASGTGELGPQRYGYT
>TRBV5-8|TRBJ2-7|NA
ASSLPPGHGPYEQY
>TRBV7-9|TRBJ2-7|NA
ASSLVGQTPYEQY
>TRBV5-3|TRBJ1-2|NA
ASSPGKWGAGGYT
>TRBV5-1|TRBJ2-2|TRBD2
ASSVGREGGTGELF
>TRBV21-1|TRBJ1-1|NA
ASSKDTTCGFNTEAF
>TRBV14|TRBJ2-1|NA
ASSQFPGTYSYNEQF
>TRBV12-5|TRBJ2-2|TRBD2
ASGLGTSGATGELF
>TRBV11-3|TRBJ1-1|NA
ASSLLRGNTEAF
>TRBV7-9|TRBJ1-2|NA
ASSFLDSNYGYT
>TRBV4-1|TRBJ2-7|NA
ASSLGDSSSYEQY
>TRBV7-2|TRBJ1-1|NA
ASSRRSATMNTEAF
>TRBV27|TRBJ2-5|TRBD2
ASRPGLAGVETQY
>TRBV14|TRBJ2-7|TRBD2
ASSLILASEQY
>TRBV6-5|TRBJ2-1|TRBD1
ASSLNRDRGNEQF
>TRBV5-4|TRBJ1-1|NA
ASSFLPENTEAF
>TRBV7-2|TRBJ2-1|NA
ASGGRVSYNEQF
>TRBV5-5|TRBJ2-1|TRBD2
ASSLALLAGYNEQF
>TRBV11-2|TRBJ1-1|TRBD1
ASSARDRGAGNTEAF
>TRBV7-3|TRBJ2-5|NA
ASSLNPRETQY
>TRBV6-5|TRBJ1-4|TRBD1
ASSFDRGEKLF
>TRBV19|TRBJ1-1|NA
ASSKDSSGLWEAF
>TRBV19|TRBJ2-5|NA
ASSLMSASETQY
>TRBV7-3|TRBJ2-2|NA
ASSPRRGLSTGELF
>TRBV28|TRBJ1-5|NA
ASQWQGNQPQH
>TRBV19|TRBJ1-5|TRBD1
ASSIITGTGREQPQH
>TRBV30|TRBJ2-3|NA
AWSPRFGSGADTQY
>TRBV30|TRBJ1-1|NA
AWSPRGNTEAF
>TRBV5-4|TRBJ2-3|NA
ASSFFLARTDTQY
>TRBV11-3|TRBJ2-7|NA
ASSPRVTNSYEQY
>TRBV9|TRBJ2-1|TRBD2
ASSPRLAGDRNEQF
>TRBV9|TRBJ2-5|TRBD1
ASSGTGGKETQY
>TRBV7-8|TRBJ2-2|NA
ASGRWVAENTGELF
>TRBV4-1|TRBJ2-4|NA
ASSQPAAGQYKDIQY
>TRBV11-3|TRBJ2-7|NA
ASSLGFYEQY